Listed below are T cell receptor beta chains from one sample, sequenced in a study of beta chain features in type 1 diabetes. The protocol was immunoSEQ multiplex PCR, while the TCRdb copy is restricted to in-frame clones and leaves out a portion. Among hundreds of thousands of clones listed, around an eighth were seen once. Sequencing used naive CD4+ T cells from blood. The receptors stem from a man between 25 and 39 years old with type 1 diabetes. The CDR3 runs from the conserved cysteine through the conserved F or W. The D gene is left open where the match is weak. The size entry is marked missing in some rows and otherwise reads once, few, many or a size class.

v_call,j_call,d_call,clone_size,cdr3_nt,cdr3_aa
TRBV9,TRBJ2-7,TRBD2,few,TGTGCCAGCAGCCCCGGGCGGGAGCGGTACGAGCAGTACTTC,CASSPGRERYEQYF
TRBV13,TRBJ2-4,TRBD2,.,TGTGCCAGCAGCGCGGGACTAGCGGAAAACATTCAGTACTTC,CASSAGLAENIQYF
TRBV30,TRBJ2-2,.,.,TGTGCCTGGAGTCGTACCGGGGAGCTGTTTTTT,CAWSRTGELFF
TRBV19,TRBJ1-1,TRBD1,few,TGTGCCAGTTCGGACAGGGAACTTGAAGCTTTCTTT,CASSDRELEAFF
TRBV11-2,TRBJ2-7,.,.,TGTGCCAGCAGTACCGGGACTCAGGGATTGGAGCAGTACTTC,CASSTGTQGLEQYF
TRBV6-1,TRBJ1-1,.,.,TGTGCCAGCAGCTCCAGGACAGCCGGGAAAACTGAAGCTTTCTTT,CASSSRTAGKTEAFF
TRBV9,TRBJ2-2,.,.,TGTGCCAGCAGCGTAGTATCGAGGAGCACCGGGGAGCTGTTTTTT,CASSVVSRSTGELFF
TRBV28,TRBJ2-3,.,few,TGTGCCAGCAGTCGCGGAGGGGGCCCATGGGATACGCAGTATTTT,CASSRGGGPWDTQYF
TRBV5-1,TRBJ2-3,TRBD2,few,TGCGCCAGCAGCTTGGGACTAGCGGGAGTAGATACGCAGTATTTT,CASSLGLAGVDTQYF
TRBV18,TRBJ2-7,TRBD2,few,TGTGCCAGCTCACCACCTCAGCGGGAGCGGTACGAGCAGTACTTC,CASSPPQRERYEQYF
TRBV4-2,TRBJ2-2,.,.,TGTGCCAGCAGCCAAGATCGTGGCAGTACTATCACCGGGGAGCTGTTTTTT,CASSQDRGSTITGELFF
TRBV5-6,TRBJ2-5,TRBD2,.,TGTGCCAGCAGACCCGGGACTACTCGTGGGACCCAGTACTTC,CASRPGTTRGTQYF
TRBV9,TRBJ2-1,TRBD2,.,TGTGCCAGCAGCGTAGAACTAGCGGGAAGGAATGAGCAGTTCTTC,CASSVELAGRNEQFF
TRBV29-1,TRBJ2-3,.,.,TGCAGCGTTCTTAAAGTGGGACTTAAAGCTGGAGATACGCAGTATTTT,CSVLKVGLKAGDTQYF
TRBV9,TRBJ1-2,.,few,TGTGCCAGCAGCGAGTCAGCCGACCCTCAGCGCTATGGCTACACCTTC,CASSESADPQRYGYTF
TRBV11-2,TRBJ1-2,TRBD1,.,TGTGCCAGCAGCTCCCTGGGGGACAGGGGTGGCTACACCTTC,CASSSLGDRGGYTF
TRBV2,TRBJ2-5,.,few,TGTGCCAGCAGTGCGGGGGTTCTGCAAGAGACCCAGTACTTC,CASSAGVLQETQYF
TRBV18,TRBJ1-1,.,few,TGTGCCAGCTCACAAGGGAGGAACACTGAAGCTTTCTTT,CASSQGRNTEAFF
TRBV9,TRBJ1-2,TRBD1,few,TGTGCCAGCAGCCTCGAGACAGGGGCTTTGGATGGCTACACCTTC,CASSLETGALDGYTF
TRBV2,TRBJ1-1,.,.,TGTGCCAGCAGTGTATTACTGGACACTGAAGCTTTCTTT,CASSVLLDTEAFF
TRBV28,TRBJ2-2,.,few,TGTGCCAGCACCGGGGGACGGACCGGGGAGCTGTTTTTT,CASTGGRTGELFF
TRBV29-1,TRBJ1-1,.,.,TGCAGCGTTATCATGACAGGGAACACTGAAGCTTTCTTT,CSVIMTGNTEAFF
TRBV18,TRBJ2-3,TRBD2,.,TGTGCCAGCTCACCAGGGACTAGCGGGAGCTGGGATACGCAGTATTTT,CASSPGTSGSWDTQYF
TRBV7-9,TRBJ2-7,.,few,TGTGCCAGCGGCGGGGTCTACGAGCAGTACTTC,CASGGVYEQYF
TRBV28,TRBJ2-7,TRBD1,.,TGTGCCAGTATCTCGACTTGGACAGGGAAGGGCGAGCAGTACTTC,CASISTWTGKGEQYF
TRBV28,TRBJ2-1,TRBD2,.,TGTGCCAGCCTCGGGACTAGCGGAAACAATGAGCAGTTCTTC,CASLGTSGNNEQFF
TRBV5-1,TRBJ2-6,.,.,TGCGCCAGCAGAATTGGAGTAGCCGGGGCCAACGTCCTGACTTTC,CASRIGVAGANVLTF
TRBV18,TRBJ2-3,TRBD2,.,TGTGCCAGCTCTACGGGACTAGCGACAGATACGCAGTATTTT,CASSTGLATDTQYF